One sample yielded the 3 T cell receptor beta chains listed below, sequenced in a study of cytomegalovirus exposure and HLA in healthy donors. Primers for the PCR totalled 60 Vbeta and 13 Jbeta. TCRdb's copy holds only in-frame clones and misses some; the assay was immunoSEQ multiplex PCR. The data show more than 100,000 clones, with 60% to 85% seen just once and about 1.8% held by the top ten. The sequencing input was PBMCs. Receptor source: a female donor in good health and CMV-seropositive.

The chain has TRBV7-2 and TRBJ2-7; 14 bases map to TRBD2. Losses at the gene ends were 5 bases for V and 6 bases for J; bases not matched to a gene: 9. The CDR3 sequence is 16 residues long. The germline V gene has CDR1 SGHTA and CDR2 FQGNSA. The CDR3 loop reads CASSPGLAGVMVEQYF. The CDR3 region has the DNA TGTGCCAGCAGCCCGGGACTAGCGGGGGTAATGGTCGAGCAGTACTTC.

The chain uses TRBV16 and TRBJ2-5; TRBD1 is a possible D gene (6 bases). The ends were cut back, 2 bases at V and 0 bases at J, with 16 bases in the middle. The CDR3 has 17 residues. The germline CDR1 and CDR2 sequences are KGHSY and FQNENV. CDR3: CASSQGGGRRYQETQYF. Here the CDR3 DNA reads TGTGCCAGCAGCCAAGGTGGGGGCAGAAGGTACCAAGAGACCCAGTACTTC.

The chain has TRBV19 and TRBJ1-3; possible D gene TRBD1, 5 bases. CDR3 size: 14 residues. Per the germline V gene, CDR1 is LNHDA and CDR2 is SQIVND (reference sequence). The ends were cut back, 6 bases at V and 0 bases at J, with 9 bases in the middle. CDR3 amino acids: CASSRQISGNTIYF. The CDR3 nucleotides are TGTGCCAGTAGCAGACAGATCTCTGGAAACACCATATATTTT.